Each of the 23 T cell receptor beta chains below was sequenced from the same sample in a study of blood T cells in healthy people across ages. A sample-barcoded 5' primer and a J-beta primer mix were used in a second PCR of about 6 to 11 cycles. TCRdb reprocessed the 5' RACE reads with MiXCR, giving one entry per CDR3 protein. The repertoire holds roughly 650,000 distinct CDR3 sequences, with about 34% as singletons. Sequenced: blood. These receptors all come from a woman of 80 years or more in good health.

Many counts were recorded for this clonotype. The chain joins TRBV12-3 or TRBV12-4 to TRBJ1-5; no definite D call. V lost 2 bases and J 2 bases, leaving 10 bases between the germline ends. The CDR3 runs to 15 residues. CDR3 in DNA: TGTGCCAGCAGTTTAAGGGCAGGCCGCAATCAGCCCCAGCATTTT. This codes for CASSLRAGRNQPQHF.

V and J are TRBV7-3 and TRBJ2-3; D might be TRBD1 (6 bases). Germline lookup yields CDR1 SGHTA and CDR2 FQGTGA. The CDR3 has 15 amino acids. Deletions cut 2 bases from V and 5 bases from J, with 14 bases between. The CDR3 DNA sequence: TGTGCCAGCAGCTTAGCCCCAGGGGCTAGAGATACGCAGTATTTT. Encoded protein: CASSLAPGARDTQYF.

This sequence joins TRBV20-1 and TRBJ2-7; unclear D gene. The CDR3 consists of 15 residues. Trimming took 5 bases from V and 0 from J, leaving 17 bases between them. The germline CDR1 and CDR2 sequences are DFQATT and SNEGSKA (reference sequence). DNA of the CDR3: TGCAGTGCTCTATATCTCTCACGGCTCTCCTACGAGCAGTACTTC. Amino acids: CSALYLSRLSYEQYF.

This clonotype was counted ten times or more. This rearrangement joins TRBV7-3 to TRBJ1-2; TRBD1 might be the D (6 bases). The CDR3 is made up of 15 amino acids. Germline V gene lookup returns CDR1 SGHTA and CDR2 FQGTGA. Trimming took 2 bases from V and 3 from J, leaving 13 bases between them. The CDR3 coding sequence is TGTGCCAGCAGCTTATCGGGGGCCGAAGACTATGGCTACACCTTC. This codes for CASSLSGAEDYGYTF.

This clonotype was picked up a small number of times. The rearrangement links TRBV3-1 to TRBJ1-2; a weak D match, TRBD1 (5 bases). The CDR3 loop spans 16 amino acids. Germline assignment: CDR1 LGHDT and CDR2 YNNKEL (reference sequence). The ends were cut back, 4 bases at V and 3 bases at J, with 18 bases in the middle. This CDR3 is CASSPPGRGIDYGYTF. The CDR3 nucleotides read TGTGCCAGCAGCCCTCCGGGACGGGGGATCGACTATGGCTACACCTTC.

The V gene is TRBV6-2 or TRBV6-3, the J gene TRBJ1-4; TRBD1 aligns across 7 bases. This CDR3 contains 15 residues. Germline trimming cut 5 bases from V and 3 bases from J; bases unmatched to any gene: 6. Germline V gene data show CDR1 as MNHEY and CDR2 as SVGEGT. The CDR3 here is CASSTGDSPNEKLFF. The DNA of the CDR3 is TGTGCCAGCAGTACGGGGGACAGCCCTAATGAAAAACTGTTTTTT.

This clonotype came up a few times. The CDR3 reads CSARSRGTATPNTGELFF. CDR3 DNA sequence: TGCAGTGCTAGATCTCGAGGGACGGCTACCCCGAACACCGGGGAGCTGTTTTTT. The chain combines TRBV20-1 with TRBJ2-2, with D perhaps being TRBD1 or TRBD2 (5 bases each). CDR3 length equals 18 residues. V lost 2 bases, J lost 0 bases, and 19 bases lay in between. Germline CDR1 and CDR2: DFQATT and SNEGSKA (reference sequence).

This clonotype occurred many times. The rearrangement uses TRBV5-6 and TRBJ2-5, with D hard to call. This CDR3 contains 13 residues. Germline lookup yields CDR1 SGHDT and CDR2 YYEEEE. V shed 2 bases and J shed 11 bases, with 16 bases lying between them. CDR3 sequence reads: CASSLVQVREQYF. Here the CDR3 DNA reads TGTGCCAGCAGCTTAGTTCAGGTACGAGAGCAGTACTTC.

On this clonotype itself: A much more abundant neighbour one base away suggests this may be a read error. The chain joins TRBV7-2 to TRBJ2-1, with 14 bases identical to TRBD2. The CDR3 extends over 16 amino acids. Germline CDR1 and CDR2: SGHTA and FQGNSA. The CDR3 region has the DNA TGTGCCGGCAGCGCCAGACTAGCGGGGGGGCGGGATGAGCAGTTCTTC. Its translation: CAGSARLAGGRDEQFF.

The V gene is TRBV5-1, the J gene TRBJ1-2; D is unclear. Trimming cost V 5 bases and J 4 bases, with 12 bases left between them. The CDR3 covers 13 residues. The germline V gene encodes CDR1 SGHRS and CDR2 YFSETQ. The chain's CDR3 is CASRKDGVYGYTF. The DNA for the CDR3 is TGCGCCAGCAGAAAGGACGGAGTCTATGGCTACACCTTC.

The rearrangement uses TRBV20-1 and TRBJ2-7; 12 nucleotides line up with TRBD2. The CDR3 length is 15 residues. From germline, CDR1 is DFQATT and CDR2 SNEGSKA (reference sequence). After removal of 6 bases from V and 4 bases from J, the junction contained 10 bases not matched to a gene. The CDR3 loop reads CSARFDGTSGYEQYF. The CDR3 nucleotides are TGCAGTGCCAGATTTGACGGGACTAGCGGGTACGAGCAGTACTTC.

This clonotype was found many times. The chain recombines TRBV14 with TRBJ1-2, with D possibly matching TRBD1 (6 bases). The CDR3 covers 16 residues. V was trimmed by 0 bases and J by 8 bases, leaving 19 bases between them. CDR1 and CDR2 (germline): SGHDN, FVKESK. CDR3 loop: CASSQDRSRGVGGYTF. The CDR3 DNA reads TGTGCCAGCAGCCAAGATCGCAGTAGGGGGGTAGGCGGCTACACCTTC.

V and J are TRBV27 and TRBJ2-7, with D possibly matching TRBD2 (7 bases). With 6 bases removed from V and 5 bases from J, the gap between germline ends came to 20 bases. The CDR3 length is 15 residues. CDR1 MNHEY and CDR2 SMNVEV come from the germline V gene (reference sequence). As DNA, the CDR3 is TGTGCCAGCAGCCCGACAGGCGGGAGCAGGCACGAGCAGTACTTC. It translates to CASSPTGGSRHEQYF.

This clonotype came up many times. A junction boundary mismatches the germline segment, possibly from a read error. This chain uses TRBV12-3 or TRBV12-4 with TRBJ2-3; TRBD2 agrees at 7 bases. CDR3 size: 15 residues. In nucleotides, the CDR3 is TGTGCCAGCACCCGAAGCGGGGTGGTTTCAGATGCGCAGTATTTT. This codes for CASTRSGVVSDAQYF.

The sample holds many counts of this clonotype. CDR3 loop: CASSLRTSGRETQYF. The CDR3 nucleotides read TGTGCCAGCAGCCTCCGCACTAGCGGGCGCGAGACCCAGTACTTC. This chain joins TRBV12-3 or TRBV12-4 and TRBJ2-5; the match to TRBD2 covers 9 bases. V was clipped by 6 bases and J by 5 bases; unmatched bases: 10. The CDR3 consists of 15 residues.

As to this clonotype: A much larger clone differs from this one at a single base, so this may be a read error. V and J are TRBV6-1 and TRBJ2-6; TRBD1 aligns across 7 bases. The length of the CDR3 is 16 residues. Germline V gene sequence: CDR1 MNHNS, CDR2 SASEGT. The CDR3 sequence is CASSEGRGTGANVRTF. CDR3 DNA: TGTGCCAGCAGTGAAGGCAGGGGGACCGGGGCCAACGTCCGGACTTTC.

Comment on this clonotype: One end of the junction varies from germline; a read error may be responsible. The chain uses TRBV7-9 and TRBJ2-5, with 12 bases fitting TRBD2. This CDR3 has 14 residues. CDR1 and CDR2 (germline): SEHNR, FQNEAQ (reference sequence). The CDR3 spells CSSSSGLAGETQYF. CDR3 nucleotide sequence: TGTTCCAGTAGCTCGGGACTAGCGGGAGAGACCCAGTACTTC.

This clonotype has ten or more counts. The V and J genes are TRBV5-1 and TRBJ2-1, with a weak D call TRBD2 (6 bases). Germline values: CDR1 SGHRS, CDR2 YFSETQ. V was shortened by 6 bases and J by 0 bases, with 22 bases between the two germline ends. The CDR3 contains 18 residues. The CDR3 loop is CASNSQSRGGASYNEQFF. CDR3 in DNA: TGCGCCAGCAACTCCCAGTCACGGGGCGGGGCCTCCTACAATGAGCAGTTCTTC.

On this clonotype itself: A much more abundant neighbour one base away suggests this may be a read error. The DNA for the CDR3 is TGCAGTGCTCTTAGCGGGGGATACTACGAGCAGTACTTC. This encodes CSALSGGYYEQYF. The V gene is TRBV20-1, the J gene TRBJ2-4, with 9 bases lining up with TRBD2. The end of the DNA fits TRBJ2-7 better, so the J call may be wrong. The CDR3 is made up of 13 amino acids. Germline CDR1 and CDR2: DFQATT and SNEGSKA (reference sequence).

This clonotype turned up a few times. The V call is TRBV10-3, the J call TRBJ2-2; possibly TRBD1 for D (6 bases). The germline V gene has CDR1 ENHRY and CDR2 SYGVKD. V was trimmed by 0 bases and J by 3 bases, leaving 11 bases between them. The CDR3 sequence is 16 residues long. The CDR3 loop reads CAISESVQGDTGELFF. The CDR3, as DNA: TGTGCCATCAGTGAGTCGGTACAGGGAGACACCGGGGAGCTGTTTTTT.

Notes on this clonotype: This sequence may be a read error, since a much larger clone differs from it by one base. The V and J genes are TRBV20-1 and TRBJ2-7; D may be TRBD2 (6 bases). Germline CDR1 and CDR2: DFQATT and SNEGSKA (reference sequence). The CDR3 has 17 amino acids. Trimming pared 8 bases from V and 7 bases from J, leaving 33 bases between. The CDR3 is CSTSRDSVLGSYNEQYF. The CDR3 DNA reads TGCAGTACGTCCCGGGACTCCGTCCTGGGATCCTACAATGAGCAGTACTTC.

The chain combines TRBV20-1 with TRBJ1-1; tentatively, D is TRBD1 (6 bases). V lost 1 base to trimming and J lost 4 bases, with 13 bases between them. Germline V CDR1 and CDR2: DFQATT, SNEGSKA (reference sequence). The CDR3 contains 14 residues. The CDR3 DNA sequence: TGCAGTGCTAGAGGAGGGGGAAGAAGCACTGAAGCTTTCTTT. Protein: CSARGGGRSTEAFF.

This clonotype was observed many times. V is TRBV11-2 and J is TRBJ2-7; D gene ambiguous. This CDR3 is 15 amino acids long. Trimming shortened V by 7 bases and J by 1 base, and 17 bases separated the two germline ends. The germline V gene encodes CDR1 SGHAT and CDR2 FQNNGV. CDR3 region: CASTLNSAISYEQYF. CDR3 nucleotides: TGTGCCAGCACTTTAAACTCCGCGATTTCCTACGAGCAGTACTTC.